Below are 22 T cell receptor beta chains sequenced from a single sample in a study of T cells in Graves' hyperthyroidism and ophthalmopathy (dated by TCRdb to the late 2010s). Library preparation was by multiplex PCR. The reads were generated on an Illumina HiSeq 2000. The TCR beta CDR3 regions were amplified from RNA transcripts. The first round of RT-PCR for the TCR CDR3 was performed with the HTBI primer set and the Qiagen OneStep RT-PCR kit. TCRdb itself trimmed the public reads at Q25 with fastp, ran MiXCR and retained productive beta chains. Entries are consolidated by CDR3 protein sequence, retaining the most common genes and DNA. Here the sample has 85,000 to 110,000 distinct CDR3 sequences; over 45% occur a single time. The ten largest clones capture about 28% of the sample. Sequenced input: blood. The source of these receptors is a middle-aged man with Graves' hyperthyroidism.

To note about this clonotype: The CDR3 does not close with the conserved phenylalanine or tryptophan, likely indicating a read error. V is TRBV11-1 and J is TRBJ2-3, with D unresolved. The V and J ends lost 5 bases and 2 bases respectively, with 5 bases between them. Per the germline V gene, CDR1 is SGHAT and CDR2 is FQDESV (reference sequence). The CDR3 runs 12 residues. CDR3 region: CASSPTTDTQYS. In DNA form, the CDR3 reads TGTGCCAGCAGCCCGACCACAGATACGCAGTATTCT.

For this clonotype: The junction does not match germline at one end; this may be a read error. The chain recombines TRBV7-9 with TRBJ1-2; 10 bases are shared with TRBD1. The CDR3 contains 14 residues. The V gene's germline CDR1 is SEHNR and CDR2 FQNEAQ (reference sequence). CDR3: CASSSDRGNDGDTF. As DNA, the CDR3 is TGTGCCAGCAGCTCGGACAGGGGGAACGATGGCGACACCTTC.

This rearrangement joins TRBV5-6 to TRBJ1-1; TRBD1 is a possible D gene (5 bases). This CDR3 spans 16 amino acids. The V end was cut by 2 bases, the J end by 3 bases, with 17 bases between. Germline V gives CDR1 SGHDT, CDR2 YYEEEE. The CDR3, as DNA: TGTGCCAGCAGCTTAGGACTAGCGGGACTCTACACTGAAGCTTTCTTT. It codes for CASSLGLAGLYTEAFF.

Ten or more counts support this clonotype. V gene TRBV5-1 combines with J gene TRBJ2-5; TRBD2 matches at 11 bases. The V and J ends lost 4 bases and 3 bases, in that order; junction bases with no gene match: 2. The CDR3 covers 14 residues. Germline V gene data show CDR1 as SGHRS and CDR2 as YFSETQ. CDR3 loop: CASSGGLAEETQYF. The CDR3 region has the DNA TGCGCCAGCAGCGGGGGACTAGCGGAAGAGACCCAGTACTTC. The complete variable domain, with remaining parts taken from reference TRBV5-1 and TRBJ2-5, reads KAGVTQTPRYLIKTRGQQVTLSCSPISGHRSVSWYQQTPGQGLQFLFEYFSETQRNKGNFPGRFSGRQFSNSRSEMNVSTLELGDSALYLCASSGGLAEETQYFGPGTRLLVL.

Worth noting for this clonotype: A much larger clone differs from this one at a single base, so this may be a read error. This CDR3 reads CASSKDRANTEAFF. For the CDR3, the DNA is TGCGCCAGCAGCAAAGATCGGGCGAACACTGAAGCTTTCTTT. The V call is TRBV4-1, the J call TRBJ1-1; no clear D. This CDR3 is 14 amino acids long. From germline, CDR1 is MGHRA and CDR2 YSYEKL.

This clonotype was seen at least ten times. It may be a read error: a sequence one base away is much more abundant. The chain employs TRBV12-3 or TRBV12-4 and TRBJ1-2; D not certain. The CDR3 totals 13 residues. V lost 5 bases and J lost 4, with 11 bases in between. CDR3 DNA sequence: TGTGCCAGCAGTCTCCAGGAAGTCTATGGCTACACCTTC. This encodes CASSLQEVYGYTF.

This clonotype was found many times. J is TRBJ1-1 and V is TRBV29-1; D is perhaps TRBD1 (5 bases). The germline V gene encodes CDR1 SQVTM and CDR2 ANQGSEA. The CDR3 has 14 amino acids. The germline V and J ends were trimmed by 3 bases and 4 bases, with 15 bases remaining between them. CDR3 sequence: CSVEKGWGGTEAFF. In nucleotides, the CDR3 is TGCAGCGTTGAGAAGGGGTGGGGCGGCACTGAAGCTTTCTTT.

This clonotype appeared many times. The chain joins TRBV7-8 to TRBJ2-5; D not certain. V lost 3 bases and J 5 bases, leaving 16 bases between the germline ends. This CDR3 spans 15 amino acids. Looked up from germline, CDR1 is SGHVS and CDR2 is FQNEAQ. The CDR3 loop is CASSLGGSSRETQYF. DNA for the CDR3: TGTGCCAGCAGCTTGGGTGGATCGTCACGGGAGACCCAGTACTTC. The full variable domain, its missing parts supplied by reference TRBV7-8 and TRBJ2-5, is GAGVSQSPRYKVAKRGQDVALRCDPISGHVSLFWYQQALGQGPEFLTYFQNEAQLDKSGLPSDRFFAERPEGSVSTLKIQRTQQEDSAVYLCASSLGGSSRETQYFGPGTRLLVL.

The genes are TRBV29-1 and TRBJ2-7, with a possible D match to TRBD1 (6 bases). The CDR3 length is 12 residues. From germline, CDR1 is SQVTM and CDR2 ANQGSEA. V lost 8 bases and J 3 bases, leaving 14 bases between the germline ends. CDR3 amino acids: CSSIGTNYEQYF. In nucleotides, the CDR3 is TGCAGCTCAATCGGGACAAACTACGAGCAGTACTTC.

This clonotype was observed at least ten times. The rearrangement links TRBV19 to TRBJ2-2, with a possible D match to TRBD1 (6 bases). This CDR3 is 16 amino acids long. Trimming took 10 bases from V and 7 from J, leaving 25 bases between them. CDR1 LNHDA and CDR2 SQIVND come from the germline V gene (reference sequence). Written as DNA, the CDR3 is TGTGCCACTAACCCCGCTACAGGGAGCTCTGGCGGGGAGCTGTTTTTT. It is translated as CATNPATGSSGGELFF.

This clonotype was detected only once. The chain combines TRBV30 with TRBJ2-4; TRBD1 aligns across 9 bases. The CDR3 runs to 15 residues. After removal of 0 bases from V and 6 bases from J, the junction contained 6 bases not matched to a gene. The V gene's germline CDR1 is GTSNPN and CDR2 SVGIG (reference sequence). This CDR3 is CAWSVGSTGGNIQYF. Here the CDR3 DNA reads TGTGCCTGGAGTGTAGGGTCGACAGGGGGAAACATTCAGTACTTC.

This chain's CDR3 is CASSEGGHHEQFF. CDR3 coding DNA: TGTGCCAGCAGTGAAGGGGGGCACCATGAGCAGTTCTTC. The chain uses TRBV2 and TRBJ2-1; the D gene is possibly TRBD1 (6 bases). CDR1 is SNHLY and CDR2 is FYNNEI in the germline V gene. Trimming shortened V by 1 base and J by 8 bases, and 9 bases separated the two germline ends. The CDR3 length is 13 residues.

This sequence joins TRBV12-3 or TRBV12-4 and TRBJ1-2, with a possible D match to TRBD1 (5 bases). V was cut by 3 bases and J by 4 bases, with 12 bases left in between. The CDR3 totals 14 residues. The CDR3 protein is CASSFRGPAYGYTF. Written as DNA, the CDR3 is TGTGCCAGCAGTTTTAGGGGCCCCGCCTATGGCTACACCTTC.

V is TRBV6-1 and J is TRBJ1-2; tentatively, D is TRBD1 (5 bases). Germline assignment: CDR1 MNHNS and CDR2 SASEGT. CDR3 size: 13 residues. With 5 bases removed from V and 5 bases from J, the gap between germline ends came to 12 bases. The CDR3 loop reads CASSRDCRYGYTF. The DNA of the CDR3 is TGTGCCAGCAGTCGGGACTGCCGATATGGCTACACCTTC.

This clonotype was counted many times. This chain links TRBV20-1 with TRBJ2-1; 11 nucleotides line up with TRBD1. This CDR3 comprises 17 residues. Losses at the gene ends were 3 bases for V and 5 bases for J; bases not matched to a gene: 12. From germline, CDR1 is DFQATT and CDR2 SNEGSKA (reference sequence). This CDR3 is CSARHPGTGGRDNEQFF. The CDR3 coding sequence is TGCAGTGCTAGGCATCCTGGGACAGGGGGTAGAGACAATGAGCAGTTCTTC.

The CDR3 spells CSARGVSGWGSEQFF. The DNA for the CDR3 is TGCAGTGCTAGGGGGGTTAGCGGGTGGGGGAGTGAGCAGTTCTTC. This rearrangement joins TRBV20-1 to TRBJ2-1; 7 bases match TRBD2. There are 15 residues in the CDR3. Germline assignment: CDR1 DFQATT and CDR2 SNEGSKA (reference sequence). Germline trimming cut 3 bases from V and 9 bases from J; bases unmatched to any gene: 14.

Ten or more counts support this clonotype. The chain is built from TRBV7-9 and TRBJ1-1; 9 nucleotides agree with TRBD1. The CDR3 runs to 14 residues. Germline V gene lookup returns CDR1 SEHNR and CDR2 FQNEAQ (reference sequence). Germline trimming cut 4 bases from V and 4 bases from J; bases unmatched to any gene: 4. This chain's CDR3 is CASSYPGQGTEAFF. The CDR3, as DNA: TGTGCCAGCAGCTATCCGGGACAGGGCACTGAAGCTTTCTTT.

On this clonotype itself: It may be a read error: a sequence one base away is much more abundant. It is likely a read error, because the conserved phenylalanine at the end of the CDR3 is missing. This chain uses TRBV6-1 with TRBJ1-2; possibly TRBD1 for D (6 bases). Trimming shortened V by 5 bases and J by 7 bases, and 11 bases separated the two germline ends. This CDR3 spans 12 amino acids. Looked up from germline, CDR1 is MNHNS and CDR2 is SASEGT. The CDR3: CASSRQVRGYTL. Here the CDR3 DNA reads TGTGCCAGCAGTAGACAGGTTCGTGGCTACACCCTC.

CDR3 DNA sequence: TGTGCCAGCAGTACCTCGACCTACGGGTACACCGGGGAGCTGTTTTTT. It yields the protein CASSTSTYGYTGELFF. The chain has TRBV28 and TRBJ2-2; unclear D gene. Germline loops: CDR1 MDHEN, CDR2 SYDVKM. Trimming pared 5 bases from V and 3 bases from J, leaving 16 bases between. The CDR3 length is 16 residues.

The V call is TRBV15, the J call TRBJ2-5; 9 bases map to TRBD2. CDR1 is LNHNV, CDR2 YYDKDF, per germline (reference sequence). The CDR3 spans 15 residues. With 3 bases clipped from V and 1 base from J, the junction kept 3 bases outside the gene matches. CDR3 residues: CATSSPGLAQETQYF. Here the CDR3 DNA reads TGTGCCACCAGCAGCCCGGGACTAGCCCAAGAGACCCAGTACTTC. The variable domain in full, completed from reference TRBV15 and TRBJ2-5, reads DAMVIQNPRYQVTQFGKPVTLSCSQTLNHNVMYWYQQKSSQAPKLLFHYYDKDFNNEADTPDNFQSRRPNTSFCFLDIRSPGLGDTAMYLCATSSPGLAQETQYFGPGTRLLVL.

This clonotype was counted many times. The chain recombines TRBV6-4 with TRBJ1-3; D gene ambiguous. The CDR3 covers 9 residues. Germline V gene data show CDR1 as MRHNA and CDR2 as SNTAGT. V shed 8 bases and J shed 4 bases, with 0 bases lying between them. CDR3 nucleotides: TGTGCCAGCGGAAACACCATATATTTT. This codes for CASGNTIYF.

The rearrangement joins TRBV2 to TRBJ1-4, with 9 bases lining up with TRBD1. Germline CDR1 reads SNHLY; CDR2 reads FYNNEI. The junction had 13 bases not matched to a gene; V was cut back by 9 bases and J by 8 bases. This CDR3 comprises 15 residues. The CDR3 sequence: CASNRGTGTLEKLFF. In nucleotides, the CDR3 is TGTGCCAGTAACAGGGGGACAGGGACATTAGAAAAACTGTTTTTT.